This is a list of T cell receptor beta chains from one sample in a study of T cells in Graves' hyperthyroidism and ophthalmopathy. TCRdb called the multiplex PCR reads again in MiXCR, with one record for every CDR3 protein. The repertoire holds a few hundred thousand distinct CDR3 sequences, with approximately 14% as singletons. Sample: blood. Source of these receptors: a woman in her sixties with Graves' ophthalmopathy. Each CDR3 is given with its conserved first and last residue. The D gene is left open where the match is weak. Some rows have no size entry. The others give once, few or many, or a class for an expanded clone.

size	V	J	D	CDR3	DNA
many	TRBV12-3/TRBV12-4	TRBJ2-7	NA	CASSLVPSEQYF	TGTGCCAGCAGTTTAGTCCCCTCCGAGCAGTACTTC
many	TRBV11-2	TRBJ2-3	NA	CASSLVGRGRADTQYF	TGTGCCAGCAGCTTAGTTGGCCGGGGGCGCGCAGATACGCAGTATTTT
NA	TRBV20-1	TRBJ2-7	TRBD2	CSANKRTSGTGEQYF	TGCAGTGCTAATAAGAGGACTAGCGGGACAGGCGAGCAGTACTTC
NA	TRBV5-6	TRBJ1-1	NA	CASSLLGKRGGTEAFF	TGTGCCAGCAGCTTGTTAGGGAAGAGGGGTGGCACTGAAGCTTTCTTT
many	TRBV20-1	TRBJ2-1	NA	CSARDSPYNEQFF	TGCAGTGCTAGAGATTCCCCCTACAATGAGCAGTTCTTC
NA	TRBV9	TRBJ2-5	NA	CASSVGGFGQETQYF	TGTGCCAGCAGCGTAGGGGGATTTGGGCAAGAGACCCAGTACTTC
NA	TRBV28	TRBJ1-2	TRBD1	CASSLGDRGGFYGYTF	TGTGCCAGCAGTTTAGGGGACAGGGGCGGGTTCTATGGCTACACCTTC
NA	TRBV19	TRBJ2-7	NA	CAAGTPYEQYF	TGTGCCGCAGGGACTCCCTACGAGCAGTACTTC
NA	TRBV11-2	TRBJ1-6	NA	CASSQDKGRNSPLHF	TGTGCCAGCAGCCAAGATAAGGGGAGGAATTCACCCCTCCACTTT
few	TRBV6-1	TRBJ2-7	TRBD1	CASRRTGVVYEQYF	TGTGCCAGCAGGAGGACAGGTGTGGTCTACGAGCAGTACTTC
many	TRBV30	TRBJ2-7	TRBD2	CAWSVKAGPYEQYF	TGTGCCTGGAGTGTAAAAGCGGGGCCCTACGAGCAGTACTTC
NA	TRBV28	TRBJ1-2	TRBD1	CASSLDRDGYTF	TGTGCCAGCAGTTTAGACAGGGATGGCTACACCTTC
many	TRBV4-2	TRBJ2-5	TRBD2	CASSPGTSGTEGTQYF	TGTGCCAGCAGCCCTGGGACTAGCGGAACTGAGGGGACCCAGTACTTC
few	TRBV6-2/TRBV6-3	TRBJ2-4	NA	CASSTHSDRLAKNIQYF	TGTGCCAGCAGTACCCACTCCGACAGACTAGCCAAAAACATTCAGTACTTC
few	TRBV5-4	TRBJ2-3	TRBD2	CASSGSGRQTQYF	TGTGCCAGCAGTGGTAGCGGGAGGCAGACGCAGTATTTT
many	TRBV20-1	TRBJ1-5	TRBD1	CSHGQGRDQPQHF	TGCAGTCATGGACAGGGACGCGATCAGCCCCAGCATTTT
few	TRBV9	TRBJ1-4	TRBD1	CASSVTGTVSEKLFF	TGTGCCAGCAGCGTAACCGGGACAGTGAGCGAAAAACTGTTTTTT
many	TRBV20-1	TRBJ2-3	TRBD2	CSARGGLAGVSTDTQYF	TGCAGTGCTAGGGGTGGACTAGCGGGAGTCTCGACAGATACGCAGTATTTT
NA	TRBV10-3	TRBJ1-3	TRBD1	CATSGTGTGNTIYF	TGTGCCACCAGCGGGACAGGGACGGGAAACACCATATATTTT
many	TRBV30	TRBJ1-1	NA	CAWSQGGTEAFF	TGTGCCTGGAGTCAGGGTGGCACTGAAGCTTTCTTT
few	TRBV5-6	TRBJ2-1	TRBD2	CASSEDTGTTYNEQFF	TGTGCCAGCAGCGAGGATACCGGGACTACTTACAATGAGCAGTTCTTC
many	TRBV12-3/TRBV12-4	TRBJ2-7	NA	CASSGSVFYEQYF	TGTGCCAGCAGTGGCAGTGTGTTCTACGAGCAGTACTTC
many	TRBV6-1	TRBJ2-2	TRBD1	CASNVDRGTGELFF	TGTGCCAGCAATGTCGACAGGGGGACCGGGGAGCTGTTTTTT
many	TRBV27	TRBJ1-5	TRBD1	CASSLYGTGVSNQPQHF	TGTGCCAGCAGTTTATATGGGACAGGGGTTAGCAATCAGCCCCAGCATTTT
NA	TRBV20-1	TRBJ2-7	NA	CSARDLGPLYEQYF	TGCAGTGCTAGAGATTTGGGACCGCTCTACGAGCAGTACTTC
NA	TRBV30	TRBJ2-1	TRBD2	CAWSGLAGGPNEQFF	TGTGCCTGGAGTGGACTAGCGGGAGGTCCCAATGAGCAGTTCTTC
NA	TRBV5-1	TRBJ2-1	NA	CASSFPRSPNEQFF	TGCGCCAGCAGCTTCCCGCGGAGTCCCAATGAGCAGTTCTTC
few	TRBV7-3	TRBJ2-1	NA	CASSENRRTAYNEQFF	TGTGCCAGCAGCGAAAACCGAAGGACTGCCTACAATGAGCAGTTCTTC
few	TRBV20-1	TRBJ2-1	TRBD2	CSAASGRVGGEQFF	TGCAGTGCGGCTAGCGGGAGGGTTGGCGGTGAGCAGTTCTTC
NA	TRBV3-1	TRBJ2-7	TRBD2	CASSLRGGGGRIIEQYF	TGTGCCAGCAGCCTCCGAGGGGGGGGCGGGAGGATCATCGAGCAGTACTTC
many	TRBV12-3/TRBV12-4	TRBJ2-7	NA	CASRGGTNREQYF	TGTGCCAGCAGAGGGGGGACGAATCGGGAGCAGTACTTC
many	TRBV2	TRBJ2-1	TRBD2	CASSGLAGGADEQFF	TGTGCCAGCAGTGGACTAGCGGGAGGGGCAGATGAGCAGTTCTTC
many	TRBV12-3/TRBV12-4	TRBJ2-3	NA	CASSLIGGDTQYF	TGTGCCAGCAGTTTAATAGGGGGAGATACGCAGTATTTT
many	TRBV29-1	TRBJ2-7	TRBD2	CSVHSGSSYEQYF	TGCAGCGTTCATAGCGGGAGCTCCTACGAGCAGTACTTC
NA	TRBV28	TRBJ1-2	TRBD1	CAAQGQGLNGYTF	TGTGCCGCCCAGGGACAGGGGCTCAATGGCTACACCTTC
few	TRBV28	TRBJ1-5	NA	CASRGTFYSIDGQPQHF	TGTGCCAGCAGGGGAACATTTTACTCCATTGACGGGCAGCCCCAGCATTTT
few	TRBV12-3/TRBV12-4	TRBJ2-3	NA	CASSSSVGPDTQYF	TGTGCCAGCAGTTCCTCGGTTGGACCAGATACGCAGTATTTT
many	TRBV20-1	TRBJ1-1	NA	CSARDSPEAFF	TGCAGTGCTAGAGATAGTCCTGAAGCTTTCTTT
NA	TRBV29-1	TRBJ2-1	NA	CSVEWSGEQFF	TGCAGCGTTGAATGGTCGGGTGAGCAGTTCTTC
many	TRBV3-1	TRBJ2-3	NA	CASSPTGPSTDTQYF	TGTGCCAGCAGCCCAACGGGCCCTAGCACAGATACGCAGTATTTT
many	TRBV2	TRBJ2-3	TRBD2	CASSEGGVPGGRDTQYF	TGTGCCAGCAGTGAAGGGGGTGTTCCGGGAGGGCGGGATACGCAGTATTTT
NA	TRBV20-1	TRBJ1-1	TRBD1	CSAREVGQAPNTEAFF	TGCAGTGCTAGAGAAGTCGGACAGGCCCCGAACACTGAAGCTTTCTTT
once	TRBV5-8	TRBJ2-3	TRBD2	CARSRGGTDTQYF	TGTGCCAGGAGCCGGGGGGGCACAGATACGCAGTATTTT
few	TRBV5-1	TRBJ2-1	TRBD1	CASSLSQGAYNEQFF	TGCGCCAGCAGCTTGTCACAGGGGGCCTACAATGAGCAGTTCTTC
NA	TRBV28	TRBJ2-1	TRBD1	CASATGTGSEQFF	TGTGCCAGCGCGACCGGGACAGGGAGTGAGCAGTTCTTC
many	TRBV5-5	TRBJ2-3	NA	CASSLETKSTDTQYF	TGTGCCAGCAGCTTGGAGACTAAGAGCACAGATACGCAGTATTTT
few	TRBV4-1	TRBJ2-6	NA	CASSQNKGGAGGGANVLTF	TGCGCCAGCAGCCAGAATAAGGGGGGGGCCGGCGGCGGGGCCAACGTCCTGACTTTC
few	TRBV19	TRBJ2-1	TRBD2	CASSKGLADNNEQFF	TGTGCCAGTAGTAAGGGACTAGCGGACAACAATGAGCAGTTCTTC
many	TRBV5-1	TRBJ1-2	TRBD1	CASSFDRDGYTF	TGCGCCAGCAGCTTTGACAGGGATGGCTACACCTTC